This entry lists 16 T cell receptor beta chains sequenced from one sample in a study of shared clonotypes between healthy human individuals. Assay used: immunoSEQ multiplex PCR; TCRdb lists only in-frame clones, some missing. The table records hundreds of thousands of clones, 92% of them present only once. Positive CCR7 selection of CD45RO-negative cells yielded the naive CD8 cells, and terminally differentiated effector memory CD45RA+ cells were excluded. The sample comprised naive CD8+ T cells sorted from blood. Receptors originate from a man aged 30 to 39 in good health.

This chain joins TRBV5-1 and TRBJ2-7, with 7 bases that match TRBD2. With 6 bases clipped from V and 9 bases from J, the junction kept 18 bases outside the gene matches. This CDR3 is built from 15 residues. Germline-derived CDR1 and CDR2 are SGHRS and YFSETQ. CDR3 nucleotides: TGCGCCAGCACCCTGACACCGGCGGGGGAACGAGGGCAGTACTTC. This codes for CASTLTPAGERGQYF.

The rearrangement links TRBV5-5 to TRBJ2-2; 10 nucleotides line up with TRBD2. Germline V CDR1 and CDR2: SGHKS, YYEKEE (reference sequence). J lost 5 bases, V lost 1 base, and 8 bases had no gene match. The CDR3 has 17 amino acids. CDR3 amino acids: CASSLLASGSGTGELFF. As DNA, the CDR3 is TGTGCCAGCAGCTTGTTAGCTAGCGGGAGTGGGACCGGGGAGCTGTTTTTT. The variable domain in full, with the rest retrieved from reference TRBV5-5 and TRBJ2-2, is DAGVTQSPTHLIKTRGQQVTLRCSPISGHKSVSWYQQVLGQGPQFIFQYYEKEERGRGNFPDRFSARQFPNYSSELNVNALLLGDSALYLCASSLLASGSGTGELFFGEGSRLTVL.

This clone was seen a single time. The chain links TRBV15 to TRBJ2-1, with D perhaps TRBD2 (6 bases). V gave up 4 bases and J gave up 2 bases, with 12 bases separating them. In germline, CDR1 is LNHNV, CDR2 YYDKDF (reference sequence). This CDR3 comprises 15 residues. The CDR3 DNA follows: TGTGCCACCAGCACCCGAGGGAGGCCCTACAATGAGCAGTTCTTC. As protein: CATSTRGRPYNEQFF.

This chain links TRBV7-9 with TRBJ2-1, with 9 bases aligning to TRBD2. This CDR3 spans 16 amino acids. J lost 6 bases, V lost 6 bases, and 12 bases had no gene match. CDR1 and CDR2 from the germline V gene are SEHNR and FQNEAQ (reference sequence). CDR3 loop: CASSLLLAGEGNEQFF. The CDR3 DNA reads TGTGCCAGCAGTTTACTTTTAGCGGGAGAAGGCAATGAGCAGTTCTTC.

This clone was found once. The chain uses TRBV2 and TRBJ1-2; possible D gene TRBD1, 6 bases. CDR1 is SNHLY and CDR2 is FYNNEI in the germline V gene. V lost 8 bases and J lost 6, with 13 bases in between. The CDR3 loop spans 12 amino acids. CDR3 in DNA: TGTGCCAGCCAACAGGGCATCCATGGCTACACCTTC. It encodes CASQQGIHGYTF.

This clone turned up a few times. The chain carries TRBV11-2 and TRBJ2-5, with TRBD1 identical over 7 bases. V dropped 3 bases and J dropped 4; count of bases not matched to a gene: 5. CDR1 is SGHAT, CDR2 FQNNGV, per germline. The CDR3 extends over 14 amino acids. In DNA, the CDR3 is TGTGCCAGCAGCTTCGAGGGGGCTGGAGAGACCCAGTACTTC. It translates to CASSFEGAGETQYF.

The V call is TRBV7-9, the J call TRBJ2-1; TRBD2 aligns across 7 bases. The CDR3 has 15 amino acids. Per the germline V gene, CDR1 is SEHNR and CDR2 is FQNEAQ (reference sequence). V lost 5 bases and J lost 9; bases outside the gene matches: 13. The CDR3 protein is CASSPGGGSSPEQFF. CDR3 nucleotides: TGTGCCAGCAGCCCGGGAGGCGGGAGTAGTCCTGAGCAGTTCTTC.

The J gene is TRBJ2-7, the V gene TRBV29-1; D perhaps matches TRBD2 (7 bases). Germline CDR1 and CDR2: SQVTM and ANQGSEA. V was cut by 6 bases and J by 2 bases, with 14 bases left in between. This CDR3 has 13 amino acids. CDR3 sequence: CSVRGGATYEQYF. CDR3 DNA: TGCAGCGTAAGGGGGGGGGCGACCTACGAGCAGTACTTC.

The V and J genes are TRBV11-2 and TRBJ2-6; the match to TRBD1 covers 9 bases. CDR1 is SGHAT and CDR2 is FQNNGV in the germline V gene. V lost 1 base, J lost 7 bases, and 8 bases stayed unmatched. This CDR3 has 17 residues. CDR3 in amino acids: CASSLGTGGVGANVLTF. CDR3 bases: TGTGCCAGCAGCTTAGGTACAGGGGGCGTAGGTGCCAACGTCCTGACTTTC. Full variable domain (remainder filled in from reference TRBV11-2 and TRBJ2-6): EAGVAQSPRYKIIEKRQSVAFWCNPISGHATLYWYQQILGQGPKLLIQFQNNGVVDDSQLPKDRFSAERLKGVDSTLKIQPAKLEDSAVYLCASSLGTGGVGANVLTFGAGSRLTVL.

The chain recombines TRBV14 with TRBJ2-3; TRBD2 matches 11 bases. The CDR3 consists of 16 residues. Germline CDR1 and CDR2: SGHDN and FVKESK. Unmatched junction bases numbered 5, after V lost 1 base and J lost 5 bases. CDR3 in amino acids: CASSQVTSGRGDTQYF. The CDR3 DNA is TGTGCCAGCAGCCAAGTAACTAGCGGGAGAGGAGATACGCAGTATTTT.

The sample holds a few counts of this clone. This sequence joins TRBV27 and TRBJ2-7; 13 positions match TRBD2. V gave up 6 bases and J gave up 7 bases; unmatched junction bases: 9. Germline CDR1 and CDR2: MNHEY and SMNVEV (reference sequence). CDR3 length: 15 residues. The chain's CDR3 is CASSMGLAGLGEQYF. For the CDR3, the DNA is TGTGCCAGCAGCATGGGACTAGCGGGACTCGGGGAGCAGTACTTC.

This clone has only one observation. The chain links TRBV2 to TRBJ2-1, with 11 bases identical to TRBD1. The J segment lost 7 bases and the V segment lost 6 bases, leaving 5 bases of the junction unmatched. The CDR3 is made up of 14 amino acids. Germline CDR1 reads SNHLY; CDR2 reads FYNNEI. Here the CDR3 DNA reads TGTGCCAGCAGACGGACAGGGGGCTCGAATGAGCAGTTCTTC. Amino acid sequence: CASRRTGGSNEQFF.

V and J are TRBV19 and TRBJ2-5, with 8 bases aligning to TRBD1. After removal of 5 bases from V and 2 bases from J, the junction contained 7 bases not matched to a gene. Per germline, CDR1 LNHDA and CDR2 SQIVND (reference sequence). The CDR3 covers 15 residues. CDR3 sequence (DNA): TGTGCCAGTAGTGCCCGGGACAGGACACAAGAGACCCAGTACTTC. Its translation: CASSARDRTQETQYF.

This clone was detected only once. The V and J genes are TRBV27 and TRBJ2-5; TRBD2 might be the D (6 bases). The CDR3 spans 14 residues. The V gene lost 9 bases and the J gene lost 5 bases, with 19 bases spanning the gap. The germline V gene encodes CDR1 MNHEY and CDR2 SMNVEV (reference sequence). Written as DNA, the CDR3 is TGTGCCAGTAAATCGGGGGTAGGCATTGAGACCCAGTACTTC. Translated, it gives CASKSGVGIETQYF.

The CDR3 loop is CASSFMRRSANEKLFF. Here the CDR3 DNA reads TGTGCCAGCAGCTTTATGCGGAGATCAGCTAATGAAAAACTGTTTTTT. The gene calls are TRBV7-9 and TRBJ1-4; the D is unclear. Germline CDR1 is SEHNR and CDR2 is FQNEAQ (reference sequence). Trimming left V 3 bases short and J 3 bases short, with 14 bases between. This CDR3 has 16 residues.

The rearrangement uses TRBV27 and TRBJ2-1; 7 nucleotides match TRBD1. Germline lookup yields CDR1 MNHEY and CDR2 SMNVEV (reference sequence). Unmatched junction bases numbered 4, after V lost 5 bases and J lost 9 bases. The CDR3 spans 12 residues. The CDR3 nucleotides read TGTGCCAGCAGTACAGGGGCGTCTGAGCAGTTCTTC. This gives the protein CASSTGASEQFF.